These T cell receptor beta chains were read from a single sample in a study of T cell repertoires in cytomegalovirus infection. One entry per CDR3 protein, called by TCRdb with MiXCR from the reads. The sample has about 900,000 distinct CDR3 sequences, around 32% seen once; the top ten hold roughly 12%. Antigens for these TCRs are unknown. Here the sequenced sample was cultured CD8+ T cells from PBMCs, taken from culture after CMV antigen stimulation. The receptors stem from a human donor in good health (CMV status not recorded). Some clones in this sample may be carry-over from other donors' samples. Both conserved end residues are part of each CDR3. D genes are given only for firm matches. Not every row has a clone size; where given, it reads once, few, many or a size class.

clone_size	v_call	j_call	d_call	cdr3_aa	cdr3_nt
many	TRBV12-3/TRBV12-4	TRBJ2-1	.	CASSFVVRGSYNEQFF	TGTGCCAGCAGTTTCGTTGTCCGGGGCTCCTACAATGAGCAGTTCTTC
few	TRBV5-1	TRBJ2-4	TRBD1	CASSPRQGPPVAKNIQYF	TGCGCCAGCAGCCCCAGACAGGGTCCCCCTGTAGCCAAAAACATTCAGTACTTC
.	TRBV7-9	TRBJ2-3	TRBD2	CASSLAHRTSGGPDTQYF	TGTGCCAGCAGCTTAGCGCACCGGACTAGCGGGGGCCCAGATACGCAGTATTTT
few	TRBV2	TRBJ1-5	.	CASLGGDGQPQHF	TGTGCCAGCCTCGGAGGGGATGGGCAGCCCCAGCATTTT
.	TRBV15	TRBJ2-5	TRBD2	CATSKRGAQETQYF	TGTGCCACCAGTAAGCGGGGGGCACAAGAGACCCAGTACTTC
.	TRBV6-1	TRBJ2-3	.	CATPRQVGDTQYF	TGTGCTACACCCAGACAGGTAGGAGATACGCAGTATTTT
.	TRBV7-9	TRBJ1-1	.	CASSPGDQEAFF	TGTGCCAGCAGCCCCGGAGACCAAGAGGCTTTCTTT
.	TRBV4-1	TRBJ2-2	TRBD2	CASSQEMLAGDLGGELFF	TGCGCCAGCAGCCAAGAAATGCTAGCGGGGGACCTCGGCGGGGAGCTGTTTTTT
many	TRBV12-3/TRBV12-4	TRBJ2-1	TRBD2	CASSTGTSGGNEQFF	TGTGCCAGCAGTACCGGGACTAGCGGGGGCAATGAGCAGTTCTTC
.	TRBV6-1	TRBJ2-1	TRBD1	CASADHGTGKEDEQFF	TGTGCCAGCGCTGACCACGGGACAGGGAAAGAGGATGAGCAGTTCTTC
few	TRBV6-2/TRBV6-3	TRBJ2-1	.	CASSRGLHNEQFF	TGTGCCAGCAGCCGCGGGCTCCACAATGAGCAGTTCTTC
.	TRBV7-2	TRBJ2-3	TRBD2	CASILAVSKRDTQYF	TGTGCCAGCATCCTAGCGGTCTCCAAACGGGATACGCAGTATTTT
many	TRBV7-9	TRBJ2-1	TRBD2	CASRPTSGGYNEQFF	TGTGCCAGCAGACCCACTAGCGGGGGGTACAATGAGCAGTTCTTC
.	TRBV5-4	TRBJ2-3	TRBD2	CASSFGRGEGDTQYF	TGTGCCAGCAGCTTTGGCCGGGGGGAGGGAGATACGCAGTATTTT
.	TRBV6-5	TRBJ1-2	.	CASSYSSYRGDNDYGYTF	TGTGCCAGCAGTTACTCTAGCTATCGCGGAGACAACGACTATGGCTACACCTTC
.	TRBV4-2	TRBJ2-7	.	CASSQTDGSSSYEQYF	TGTGCCAGCAGCCAGACGGACGGTTCGAGCTCCTACGAGCAGTACTTC
.	TRBV5-1	TRBJ2-5	TRBD1	CASSLSGTGETQYF	TGCGCCAGCAGCTTGTCCGGGACAGGGGAGACCCAGTACTTC
.	TRBV12-5	TRBJ2-2	TRBD1	CASGLLLDRDTGERFF	TGTGCTAGTGGTTTGCTCTTGGACAGGGACACCGGGGAGCGGTTTTTT
few	TRBV27	TRBJ2-1	TRBD2	CASSPPPGLDVYNEQFF	TGTGCCAGCAGTCCACCCCCGGGACTAGATGTCTACAATGAGCAGTTCTTC
many	TRBV10-3	TRBJ1-6	.	CAISETGPNSPLHF	TGTGCCATCAGTGAAACGGGGCCTAATTCACCCCTCCACTTT
.	TRBV5-6	TRBJ2-1	TRBD2	CVSSRGAGGPGYNEQFF	TGTGTCAGCAGCCGGGGGGCGGGGGGGCCGGGATACAATGAGCAGTTCTTC
.	TRBV19	TRBJ1-4	TRBD1	CASSILGTGNEKLFF	TGTGCCAGTAGTATTCTCGGGACAGGGAATGAAAAACTGTTTTTT
.	TRBV2	TRBJ2-2	.	CASIRAVGELFF	TGTGCGTCCATAAGGGCCGTCGGGGAGCTGTTTTTT
.	TRBV12-5	TRBJ1-2	.	CASGLGDGYTF	TGTGCTAGTGGTTTGGGGGATGGCTACACCTTC
few	TRBV19	TRBJ1-6	.	CASRKGYNSPLHF	TGTGCCAGTAGAAAGGGCTATAATTCACCCCTCCACTTT
few	TRBV4-1	TRBJ1-2	TRBD1	CASSQDHGQGDGYTF	TGCGCCAGCAGCCAAGATCATGGACAGGGTGATGGCTACACCTTC
.	TRBV7-9	TRBJ2-3	TRBD2	CASSLSLAGAITDTQYF	TGTGCCAGCAGCTTATCCTTAGCGGGGGCCATCACAGATACGCAGTATTTT
.	TRBV4-3	TRBJ2-1	.	CASSQDRGATNEQFF	TGCGCCAGCAGCCAAGATCGTGGGGCTACTAATGAGCAGTTCTTC
.	TRBV9	TRBJ2-1	TRBD1	CASSATGTASSYNEQFF	TGTGCCAGCAGCGCAACCGGGACAGCCAGCTCCTACAATGAGCAGTTCTTC
.	TRBV19	TRBJ2-2	.	CASSQDYFNTGELFF	TGTGCCAGTAGTCAAGACTATTTTAACACCGGGGAGCTGTTTTTT
.	TRBV11-2	TRBJ2-7	.	CASSSDQLYLYEQYF	TGTGCCAGCAGCAGCGACCAGTTGTACCTCTACGAGCAGTACTTC
few	TRBV11-2	TRBJ1-1	.	CASSTTDGNTEAFF	TGTGCCAGCAGCACAACAGACGGGAACACTGAAGCTTTCTTT
.	TRBV27	TRBJ1-1	.	CASSMARTTEAFF	TGTGCCAGCAGCATGGCTCGAACCACTGAAGCTTTCTTT
.	TRBV19	TRBJ1-1	.	CASMAGGNTEAFF	TGTGCCAGTATGGCGGGGGGAAACACTGAAGCTTTCTTT
many	TRBV7-2	TRBJ2-7	TRBD2	CASSPRGTGLALLYEQYF	TGTGCCAGCAGCCCTCGGGGTACGGGACTAGCGCTATTGTACGAGCAGTACTTC
.	TRBV5-1	TRBJ1-1	.	CASSSPEGDYGTEAFF	TGCGCCAGCAGCTCACCGGAGGGGGACTATGGAACTGAAGCTTTCTTT
few	TRBV14	TRBJ2-7	TRBD1	CASSRDSPYEQYF	TGTGCCAGCAGCCGGGACAGTCCCTACGAGCAGTACTTC
.	TRBV7-6	TRBJ1-3	TRBD1	CASIPQGTGNTIYF	TGTGCCAGCATTCCACAGGGGACTGGAAACACCATATATTTT
few	TRBV7-9	TRBJ2-1	.	CASSLGVTPRSSYNEQFF	TGTGCCAGCAGCTTAGGTGTGACGCCGAGGAGCTCCTACAATGAGCAGTTCTTC
.	TRBV10-3	TRBJ2-5	TRBD2	CAISEMGGGSQETQYF	TGTGCCATCAGTGAGATGGGGGGGGGGTCCCAAGAGACCCAGTACTTC
.	TRBV4-1	TRBJ2-7	.	CASSQELVAEQYF	TGCGCCAGCAGCCAAGAGTTGGTGGCGGAGCAGTACTTC
many	TRBV24-1	TRBJ1-2	TRBD1	CATSDTGTANYGYTF	TGTGCCACCAGTGATACCGGGACAGCTAACTATGGCTACACCTTC
.	TRBV24-1	TRBJ2-3	.	CATSDWEVRDTQYF	TGTGCCACCAGTGACTGGGAAGTCCGGGATACGCAGTATTTT
.	TRBV7-9	TRBJ1-4	.	CASRRTSNEKLFF	TGTGCCAGCAGGCGAACGTCTAATGAAAAACTGTTTTTT
many	TRBV7-3	TRBJ2-5	.	CASSEGRAYSPDGTQYF	TGTGCCAGCAGCGAAGGCAGGGCTTATAGTCCAGACGGGACCCAGTACTTC
once	TRBV5-1	TRBJ2-2	TRBD1	CASSWDRVDTGELFF	TGCGCCAGCAGCTGGGACAGGGTAGACACCGGGGAGCTGTTTTTT
.	TRBV19	TRBJ2-7	.	CASSISGDEQYF	TGTGCCAGTAGTATCTCAGGAGACGAGCAGTACTTC
.	TRBV12-3/TRBV12-4	TRBJ2-1	.	CASSPDSVYEQFF	TGTGCCAGCAGTCCGGACAGTGTCTATGAGCAGTTCTTC
few	TRBV27	TRBJ2-1	.	CASSLYSAYLSYNEQFF	TGTGCCAGCAGTTTATATTCAGCCTACCTCTCCTACAATGAGCAGTTCTTC